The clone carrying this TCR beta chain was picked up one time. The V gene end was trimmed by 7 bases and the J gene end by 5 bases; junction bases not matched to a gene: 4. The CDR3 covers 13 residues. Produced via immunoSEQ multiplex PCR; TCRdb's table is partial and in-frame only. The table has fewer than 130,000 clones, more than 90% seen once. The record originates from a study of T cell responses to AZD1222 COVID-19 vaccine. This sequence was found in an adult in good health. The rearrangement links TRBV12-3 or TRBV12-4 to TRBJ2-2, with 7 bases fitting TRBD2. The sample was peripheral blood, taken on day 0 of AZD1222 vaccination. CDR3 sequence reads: CASNPRGTGELFF. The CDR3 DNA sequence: TGTGCCAGCAACCCGCGGGGGACCGGGGAGCTGTTTTTT.